Presented here are 29 T cell receptor beta chains from one specimen sequenced in a study of PD-1 blockade in classical Hodgkin lymphoma. The patients all showed relapse after autologous stem cell transplantation, while their brentuximab vedotin exposure varied. TCRdb keeps only in-frame clones here, not all; method: immunoSEQ multiplex PCR. The sample consists of some 90,000 clones, 92% of them appearing once. This specimen was peripheral blood mononuclear cells (PBMCs), taken before the second cycle of nivolumab. The receptors stem from a human donor with classical Hodgkin lymphoma.

The DNA for the CDR3 is TGTGCCAGCAGTGACCGGGCCGGGTTTAGTGAGCAGTTCTTC. Translating gives CASSDRAGFSEQFF. This chain joins TRBV6-1 and TRBJ2-1, with no clear D. Germline assignment: CDR1 MNHNS and CDR2 SASEGT. The CDR3 consists of 14 residues. The ends were cut back, 3 bases at V and 9 bases at J, with 15 bases in the middle.

The J gene is TRBJ2-3, the V gene TRBV6-1; D possibly matches TRBD1 or TRBD2 (5 bases each). The CDR3 has 15 residues. Trimming left V 6 bases short and J 2 bases short, with 15 bases between. Germline V gene sequence: CDR1 MNHNS, CDR2 SASEGT. The CDR3 reads CASRGVGSFTDTQYF. The CDR3 DNA reads as TGTGCCAGCAGGGGGGTAGGATCATTCACAGATACGCAGTATTTT.

The chain carries TRBV19 and TRBJ1-4; perhaps TRBD1 as D (5 bases). Germline V lookup: CDR1 LNHDA, CDR2 SQIVND (reference sequence). The V end lost 9 bases, the J end lost 6 bases, and 11 bases lay between the germline ends. The CDR3 extends over 12 amino acids. CDR3 protein: CASRDGYEKLFF. The CDR3 nucleotides read TGTGCCAGCCGGGACGGATATGAAAAACTGTTTTTT.

The chain links TRBV14 to TRBJ1-1; 8 nucleotides agree with TRBD1. Germline CDR1 and CDR2: SGHDN and FVKESK. V trimming: 1 base; J trimming: 4 bases; junction bases outside the gene matches: 2. This CDR3 region has 14 residues. CDR3 sequence (DNA): TGTGCCAGCAGCCAAGTTACAGGGGGCACTGAAGCTTTCTTT. This translates into CASSQVTGGTEAFF.

This clone was recorded only once. The gene calls are TRBV9 and TRBJ1-2, with TRBD1 matching 9 bases. Germline V gene lookup returns CDR1 SGDLS and CDR2 YYNGEE. Trimming removed 5 bases from V and 8 bases from J; junction bases left unmatched: 10. The CDR3 runs to 14 residues. The CDR3 here is CASRAGQGSEGYTF. The CDR3 bases are TGTGCCAGCAGGGCGGGACAGGGTTCTGAGGGCTACACCTTC.

The chain links TRBV7-2 to TRBJ1-2, with 10 bases lining up with TRBD1. The V gene end was trimmed by 5 bases and the J gene end by 8 bases; junction bases not matched to a gene: 8. CDR1 and CDR2 from the germline V gene are SGHTA and FQGNSA. This CDR3 region has 14 residues. The DNA for the CDR3 is TGTGCCAGCAGCGGGACGGACAGGGGGGGCGGCTACACCTTC. It is translated as CASSGTDRGGGYTF.

The chain uses TRBV2 and TRBJ2-7; possibly TRBD1 or TRBD2 for D (5 bases each). The CDR3 is 12 residues long. CDR1 is SNHLY, CDR2 FYNNEI, per germline. Trimming took off 6 bases at V and 4 bases at J, with 10 bases between the two ends. The CDR3 coding sequence is TGTGCCAGCAGGGTAGAGGGGTACGAGCAGTACTTC. Its translation is CASRVEGYEQYF.

The chain couples TRBV19 to TRBJ1-6; 12 bases line up with TRBD1. Germline V gene lookup returns CDR1 LNHDA and CDR2 SQIVND (reference sequence). With V trimmed by 4 bases and J by 9 bases, 1 base remained unmatched. CDR3 length: 14 residues. Here the CDR3 DNA reads TGTGCCAGTAGTACGGGACAGGGGGCTTCACCCCTCCACTTT. It encodes CASSTGQGASPLHF.

The V gene is TRBV9, the J gene TRBJ2-1, with TRBD2 identical over 7 bases. Germline V gives CDR1 SGDLS, CDR2 YYNGEE. The CDR3 has 15 amino acids. The V gene end was trimmed by 0 bases and the J gene end by 8 bases; junction bases not matched to a gene: 8. The CDR3 DNA reads TGTGCCAGCAGCGTAGGCAGCGGGGCCAGTTATGAGCAGTTCTTC. Translation gives CASSVGSGASYEQFF.

The genes are TRBV30 and TRBJ2-7, with 7 nucleotides matching TRBD2. V was clipped by 0 bases and J by 3 bases; unmatched bases: 8. CDR1 is GTSNPN, CDR2 SVGIG, per germline (reference sequence). CDR3 length: 15 residues. CDR3 in DNA: TGTGCCTGGAGTGTACGCGGGAGAGGGAACTACGAGCAGTACTTC. It specifies CAWSVRGRGNYEQYF.

The chain is built from TRBV7-9 and TRBJ2-7, with TRBD2 matching 10 bases. CDR3 size: 14 residues. Germline assignment: CDR1 SEHNR and CDR2 FQNEAQ (reference sequence). V trimming: 5 bases; J trimming: 6 bases; junction bases outside the gene matches: 7. CDR3 sequence reads: CASSRRTSGPEQYF. The CDR3 region has the DNA TGTGCCAGCAGCCGCCGGACTAGCGGCCCCGAGCAGTACTTC.

The chain couples TRBV2 to TRBJ2-2; TRBD1 aligns across 10 bases. This CDR3 is built from 18 residues. The trim removed 6 bases at V and 4 bases at J, leaving 14 bases unmatched. The germline V gene encodes CDR1 SNHLY and CDR2 FYNNEI. CDR3 sequence (DNA): TGTGCCAGCAGGGGGGACAGGGGTATTCCATCTTCCACCGGGGAGCTGTTTTTT. Protein sequence: CASRGDRGIPSSTGELFF.

This clone has only a few counts. This chain joins TRBV5-4 and TRBJ1-1, with 10 positions matching TRBD1. This CDR3 has 15 residues. Germline assignment: CDR1 SGHNT and CDR2 YYREEE (reference sequence). J lost 7 bases, V lost 0 bases, and 6 bases had no gene match. The DNA for the CDR3 is TGTGCCAGCAGCTTGGCGACAGGGGGCGAGGATGAAGCTTTCTTT. This codes for CASSLATGGEDEAFF.

This clone was counted only a few times. This sequence joins TRBV2 and TRBJ1-1; D is perhaps TRBD1 (5 bases). Between the trimmed V and J ends, which lost 7 bases and 11 bases, there was a span of 20 bases. CDR1 and CDR2 from the germline V gene are SNHLY and FYNNEI. This CDR3 has 13 residues. The CDR3 sequence is CASTPGDPRGAFF. For the CDR3, the DNA is TGTGCCAGCACCCCAGGCGACCCGAGGGGTGCTTTCTTT.

The chain is built from TRBV7-2 and TRBJ2-1; a possible D gene is TRBD2 (5 bases). Per the germline V gene, CDR1 is SGHTA and CDR2 is FQGNSA. The CDR3 contains 15 residues. V lost 1 base and J 7 bases, leaving 14 bases between the germline ends. The CDR3, as DNA: TGTGCCAGCAGCTTAGGTGATTGGGAGTATAATGAGCAGTTCTTC. Translating it yields CASSLGDWEYNEQFF.

This clone has more than one count but fewer than ten. This rearrangement joins TRBV4-1 to TRBJ1-1; TRBD1 aligns across 10 bases. The V and J ends lost 0 bases and 5 bases, in that order; junction bases with no gene match: 9. CDR1 and CDR2 from the germline V gene are MGHRA and YSYEKL. There are 17 residues in the CDR3. In DNA, the CDR3 is TGCGCCAGCAGCCAAGATCGAGGGGACAGGGGAAGGACTGAAGCTTTCTTT. Its translation is CASSQDRGDRGRTEAFF.

The gene calls are TRBV4-1 and TRBJ2-5; a weak D match, TRBD2 (6 bases). The germline V gene has CDR1 MGHRA and CDR2 YSYEKL. Trimming removed 3 bases from V and 10 bases from J, with 18 bases in between. This CDR3 contains 14 residues. The CDR3 loop is CASSQGLRRRNQYF. The CDR3 DNA sequence: TGCGCCAGCAGCCAGGGACTCCGCCGGAGGAACCAGTACTTC.

This clone was seen only once. The V call is TRBV11-2, the J call TRBJ1-5; no definite D call. V shed 0 bases and J shed 0 bases, with 12 bases lying between them. This CDR3 comprises 17 residues. CDR1 is SGHAT, CDR2 FQNNGV, per germline. This chain's CDR3 is CASSLESSLDSNQPQHF. The CDR3 DNA reads TGTGCCAGCAGCTTAGAATCATCTCTGGATAGCAATCAGCCCCAGCATTTT.

This clone was counted between two and nine times. The chain has TRBV18 and TRBJ1-3; D uncertain. Germline values: CDR1 KGHSH, CDR2 LQKENI. The CDR3 extends over 14 amino acids. V was pared by 3 bases and J by 0 bases, with 6 bases between. CDR3 region: CASSPDFSGNTIYF. The CDR3 DNA sequence: TGTGCCAGCTCACCGGACTTCTCTGGAAACACCATATATTTT.

The V call is TRBV6-1, the J call TRBJ2-1; TRBD1 might be the D (6 bases). Trimming removed 4 bases at V and 4 bases at J, with 8 bases between. Germline CDR1 and CDR2: MNHNS and SASEGT. This CDR3 contains 13 residues. The CDR3 loop is CASSARGYNEQFF. In nucleotides, the CDR3 is TGTGCCAGCAGTGCCAGGGGTTACAATGAGCAGTTCTTC.

The genes are TRBV7-2 and TRBJ1-5; D gene unclear. V lost 2 bases and J lost 3, with 11 bases in between. The CDR3 is 15 residues long. CDR1 and CDR2 (germline): SGHTA, FQGNSA. The DNA of the CDR3 is TGTGCCAGCAGCTTACTTCGGGCGGCCAATCAGCCCCAGCATTTT. It translates to CASSLLRAANQPQHF.

The rearrangement uses TRBV18 and TRBJ2-5; 11 bases match TRBD2. Trimming took 5 bases from V and 9 from J; bases not matched to a gene: 17. Germline assignment: CDR1 KGHSH and CDR2 LQKENI. CDR3 length: 17 residues. CDR3: CASSSTGDRLAGIAQYF. The CDR3 coding sequence is TGTGCCAGCTCATCGACAGGGGATAGACTAGCGGGAATAGCCCAGTACTTC.

This chain joins TRBV19 and TRBJ1-4, with D possibly matching TRBD1 (6 bases). Trimming took off 7 bases at V and 7 bases at J, with 19 bases between the two ends. The CDR3 extends over 15 amino acids. Germline CDR1 is LNHDA and CDR2 is SQIVND (reference sequence). CDR3 loop: CASIGLKTGGEKLFF. In nucleotides, the CDR3 is TGTGCCAGTATTGGTTTGAAGACAGGAGGTGAAAAACTGTTTTTT.

This chain uses TRBV6-1 with TRBJ1-1; D perhaps matches TRBD1 (5 bases). V was clipped by 5 bases and J by 5 bases, with 15 bases between them. The CDR3 has 14 residues. The germline V gene has CDR1 MNHNS and CDR2 SASEGT. The CDR3 here is CASSHRQRVTEAFF. DNA for the CDR3: TGTGCCAGCAGTCACAGGCAACGGGTTACTGAAGCTTTCTTT.

Regarding this clone: Other DNA sequences within the sample encode an identical CDR3. The chain employs TRBV27 and TRBJ2-1; D is unclear. This CDR3 spans 12 amino acids. Germline V gene data show CDR1 as MNHEY and CDR2 as SMNVEV (reference sequence). Trimming removed 2 bases from V and 4 bases from J, with 3 bases in between. CDR3 sequence: CASSLGYNEQFF. In DNA, the CDR3 is TGTGCCAGCAGTTTAGGTTACAATGAGCAGTTCTTC.

The V call is TRBV5-1, the J call TRBJ2-5, with 12 bases matching TRBD2. V trimming: 4 bases; J trimming: 4 bases; junction bases outside the gene matches: 8. The CDR3 loop spans 16 amino acids. Germline CDR1 and CDR2: SGHRS and YFSETQ. The CDR3 DNA sequence: TGCGCCAGCAGCCCTCGACTAGCGGGAGTGCCAGAGACCCAGTACTTC. Its translation is CASSPRLAGVPETQYF.

The chain carries TRBV25-1 and TRBJ2-7, with D perhaps assigned TRBD1 or TRBD2 (6 bases each). This CDR3 has 15 residues. The germline gives CDR1 MGHDK, CDR2 SYGVNS. The V end lost 4 bases, the J end lost 3 bases, and 16 bases lay between the germline ends. For the CDR3, the DNA is TGTGCCAGCAGTGGGGGGGCGCTCGGGGACTACGAGCAGTACTTC. As protein: CASSGGALGDYEQYF.

This sequence joins TRBV4-2 and TRBJ1-4; D remains ambiguous. This CDR3 region has 17 residues. The germline V gene has CDR1 LGHNA and CDR2 YNFKEQ. The V end was cut by 2 bases, the J end by 0 bases, with 13 bases between. The CDR3 sequence: CASSQFVRPSTNEKLFF. Here the CDR3 DNA reads TGTGCCAGCAGCCAATTTGTCAGGCCGTCAACTAATGAAAAACTGTTTTTT.

The rearrangement uses TRBV6-5 and TRBJ1-1; TRBD1 aligns across 9 bases. V shed 4 bases and J 11 bases; nucleotides not matched to a gene: 8. Germline CDR1 is MNHEY and CDR2 is SVGAGI. This CDR3 contains 13 residues. The CDR3 protein is CASSSDRGVGAFF. CDR3 in DNA: TGTGCCAGCAGTTCGGACAGGGGAGTGGGGGCTTTCTTT.